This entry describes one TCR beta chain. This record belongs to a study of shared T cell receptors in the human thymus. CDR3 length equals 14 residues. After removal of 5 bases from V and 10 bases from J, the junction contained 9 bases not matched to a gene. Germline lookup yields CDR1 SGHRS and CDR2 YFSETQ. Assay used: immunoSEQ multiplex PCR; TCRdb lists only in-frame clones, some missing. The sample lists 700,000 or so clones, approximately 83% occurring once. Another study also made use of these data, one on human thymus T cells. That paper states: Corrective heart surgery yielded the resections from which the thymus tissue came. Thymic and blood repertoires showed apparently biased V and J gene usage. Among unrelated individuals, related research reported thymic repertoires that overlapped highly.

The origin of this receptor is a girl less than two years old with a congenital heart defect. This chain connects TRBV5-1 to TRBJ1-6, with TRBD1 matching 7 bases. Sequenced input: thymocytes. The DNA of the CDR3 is TGCGCCAGCAGGACAGGGATAGTAGGATCACCCCTCCACTTT. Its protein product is CASRTGIVGSPLHF.